This T cell receptor (beta chain) appears in the sequencing data of a study of blood T cell repertoires in COVID-19. Original processing notes: Using reference gene primer amplification, nucleated cell counts were estimated. This table comes from immunoSEQ multiplex PCR, and its TCRdb copy is limited to in-frame clones, with some not included. V and J calls and clone size come straight from that table; D and trimming were deduced from the DNA. This table has over 200,000 clones, 70% to 85% appearing once. The participants were between about 18 and 90 years old and came from some 23 US areas. Participant-given clinical history determined each cohort assignment. Recovered Cohort 3 donors showed two negative PCRs, clearance, or symptom resolution. V was pared by 4 bases and J by 2 bases, with 17 bases between. CDR1 and CDR2 from the germline V gene are SGHTA and FQGTGA. The CDR3 has 16 residues.

This TCR was recovered from a man in his fifties or sixties who had recovered from COVID-19. Material for sequencing was PBMCs or T cells enriched from blood (not recorded which). This rearrangement joins TRBV7-3 to TRBJ2-5, with a possible D match to TRBD1 (6 bases). For the CDR3, the DNA is TGTGCCAGCAGCTGGACCGGGACAAGACGGCAAGAGACCCAGTACTTC. Its translation is CASSWTGTRRQETQYF.